The present T cell receptor (beta chain) was sequenced within a study of shared clonotypes between healthy human individuals. Study-level background: CD4 naive and CD4 memory each took three plates per donor, while CD8 naive took two and CD8 memory one.

Trimming removed 6 bases at V and 0 bases at J, with 21 bases between. Germline lookup yields CDR1 LNHDA and CDR2 SQIVND (reference sequence). This CDR3 region has 19 residues. Only in-frame clones appear in the TCRdb table, and some are missing; sequencing was by immunoSEQ multiplex PCR. The sample includes millions of clones, around 90% of them seen just once. The rearrangement joins TRBV19 to TRBJ2-6, with D possibly being TRBD1 (6 bases). The sequence was collected from a man younger than 35 in good health. The sequenced sample consisted of naive CD4+ T cells sorted from blood. Stated subset: CD45RA+ positively selected. CDR3 amino acids: CASSSLQGLRFSGANVLTF. The CDR3 nucleotides are TGTGCCAGTAGCTCCTTGCAGGGGCTAAGGTTCTCTGGGGCCAACGTCCTGACTTTC.